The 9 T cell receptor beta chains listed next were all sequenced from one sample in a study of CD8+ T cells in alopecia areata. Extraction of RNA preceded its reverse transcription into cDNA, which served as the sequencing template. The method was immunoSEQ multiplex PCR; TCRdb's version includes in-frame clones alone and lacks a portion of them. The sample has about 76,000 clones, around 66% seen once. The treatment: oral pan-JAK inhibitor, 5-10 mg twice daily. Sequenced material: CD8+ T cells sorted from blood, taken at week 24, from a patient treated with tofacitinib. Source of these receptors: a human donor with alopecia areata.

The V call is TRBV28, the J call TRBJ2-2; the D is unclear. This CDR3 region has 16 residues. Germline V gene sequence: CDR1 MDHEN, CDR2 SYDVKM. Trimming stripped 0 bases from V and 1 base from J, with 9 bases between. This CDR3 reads CASSLWGMGNTGELFF. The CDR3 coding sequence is TGTGCCAGCAGTTTATGGGGGATGGGGAACACCGGGGAGCTGTTTTTT. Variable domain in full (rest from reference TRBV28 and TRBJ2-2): DVKVTQSSRYLVKRTGEKVFLECVQDMDHENMFWYRQDPGLGLRLIYFSYDVKMKEKGDIPEGYSVSREKKERFSLILESASTNQTSMYLCASSLWGMGNTGELFFGEGSRLTVL.

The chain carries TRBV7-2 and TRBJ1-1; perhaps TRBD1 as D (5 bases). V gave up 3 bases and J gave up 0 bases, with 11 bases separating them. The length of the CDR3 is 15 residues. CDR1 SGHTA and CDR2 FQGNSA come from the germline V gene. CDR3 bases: TGTGCCAGCAGCTTGGTGGGACTGTTGAACACTGAAGCTTTCTTT. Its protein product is CASSLVGLLNTEAFF.

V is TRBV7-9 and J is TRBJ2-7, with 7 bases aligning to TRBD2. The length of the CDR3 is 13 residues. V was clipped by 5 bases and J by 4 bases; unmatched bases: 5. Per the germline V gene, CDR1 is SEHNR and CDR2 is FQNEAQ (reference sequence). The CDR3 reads CASSPMGGYEQYF. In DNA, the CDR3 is TGTGCCAGCAGCCCGATGGGAGGGTACGAGCAGTACTTC.

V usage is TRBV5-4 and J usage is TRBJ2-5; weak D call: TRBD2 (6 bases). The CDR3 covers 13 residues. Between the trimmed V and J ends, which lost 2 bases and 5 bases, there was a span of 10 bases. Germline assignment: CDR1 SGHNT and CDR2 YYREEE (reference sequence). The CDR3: CASSLGGEETQYF. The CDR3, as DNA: TGTGCCAGCAGCTTAGGAGGGGAGGAGACCCAGTACTTC.

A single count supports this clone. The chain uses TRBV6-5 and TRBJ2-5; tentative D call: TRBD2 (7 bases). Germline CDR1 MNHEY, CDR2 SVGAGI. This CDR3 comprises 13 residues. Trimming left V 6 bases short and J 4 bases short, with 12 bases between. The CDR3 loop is CASRQGGAETQYF. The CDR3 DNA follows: TGTGCCAGCAGACAAGGGGGGGCAGAGACCCAGTACTTC.

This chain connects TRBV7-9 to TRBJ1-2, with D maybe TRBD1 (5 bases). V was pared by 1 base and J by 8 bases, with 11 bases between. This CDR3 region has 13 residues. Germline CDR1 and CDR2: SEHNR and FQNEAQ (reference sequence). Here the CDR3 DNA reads TGTGCCAGCAGCTTAGAGGGGTTGAAGGGCTACACCTTC. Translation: CASSLEGLKGYTF.

The CDR3 nucleotides are TGTGCCAGCAGCCCCGACAGGGTGAACTATGGCTACACCTTC. Translating gives CASSPDRVNYGYTF. The J gene is TRBJ1-2, the V gene TRBV7-2; 7 bases align to TRBD1. V trimming: 5 bases; J trimming: 2 bases; junction bases outside the gene matches: 5. This CDR3 is built from 14 residues. Germline CDR1 reads SGHTA; CDR2 reads FQGNSA.

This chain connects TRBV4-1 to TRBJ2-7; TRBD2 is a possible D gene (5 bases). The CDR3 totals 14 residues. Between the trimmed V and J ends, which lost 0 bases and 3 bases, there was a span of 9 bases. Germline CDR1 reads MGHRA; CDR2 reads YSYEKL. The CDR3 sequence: CASSQDPLDYEQYF. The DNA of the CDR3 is TGCGCCAGCAGCCAAGATCCACTAGACTACGAGCAGTACTTC.

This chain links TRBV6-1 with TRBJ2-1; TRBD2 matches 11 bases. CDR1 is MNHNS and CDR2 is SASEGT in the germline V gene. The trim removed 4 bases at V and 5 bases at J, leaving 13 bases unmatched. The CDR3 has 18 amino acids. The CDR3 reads CASSVWLAGGLGDNEQFF. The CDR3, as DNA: TGTGCCAGCAGTGTATGGCTAGCGGGGGGTTTAGGGGACAATGAGCAGTTCTTC.